This T cell receptor beta chain stems from a study of blood T cell repertoires in COVID-19. Per the study methods: Reference gene primer amplification gave estimated nucleated cell counts. TCRdb's table, derived via immunoSEQ multiplex PCR, lists solely in-frame clones and lacks some. Clone size and the V and J calls come from that table; the DNA yielded D and trimming. The sample includes roughly 250,000 clones, about 83% seen only once; the top ten take over 1.5%. The CDR3 has 14 amino acids. The germline V gene encodes CDR1 MDHEN and CDR2 SYDVKM. Trimming left V 8 bases short and J 7 bases short, with 18 bases between.

Sequencing used peripheral blood. The sequence was obtained from a woman aged 40 to 50 who had recovered from COVID-19. The chain couples TRBV28 to TRBJ2-1; possible D gene TRBD1, 6 bases. The CDR3 DNA is TGTGCCAGCTCTTTGGGGGCCTTGAGGAATGAGCAGTTCTTC. It translates to CASSLGALRNEQFF.